The next 27 T cell receptor beta chains were all read from a single sample in a study of blood T cell repertoires in COVID-19. Repertoires were generated with immunoSEQ multiplex PCR, while TCRdb's copy carries only in-frame clones and drops some. The sample shows roughly 140,000 clones, 84% of them seen only once. The sequenced material came from peripheral blood. The source is a human donor in a cohort sampled during active COVID-19.

In its sample, this clone was seen a few times. This chain uses TRBV5-1 with TRBJ1-3, with 8 bases identical to TRBD1. The length of the CDR3 is 15 residues. Germline trimming cut 0 bases from V and 7 bases from J; bases unmatched to any gene: 6. Germline V gene data show CDR1 as SGHRS and CDR2 as YFSETQ. The CDR3, as DNA: TGCGCCAGCAGCTTGGGACAGGGGTCGTGGAACACCATATATTTT. This encodes CASSLGQGSWNTIYF.

This clone was recorded many times. This chain joins TRBV2 and TRBJ2-2, with D tentatively TRBD2 (5 bases). CDR1 and CDR2 (germline): SNHLY, FYNNEI. The CDR3 consists of 16 residues. V lost 9 bases and J 7 bases, leaving 24 bases between the germline ends. Here the CDR3 reads CASGEIPLGRIGELFF. The CDR3 DNA reads TGTGCCAGTGGGGAGATTCCACTAGGAAGGATCGGGGAGCTGTTTTTT.

This clone was picked up a small number of times. V usage is TRBV2 and J usage is TRBJ2-7, with D perhaps TRBD1 (5 bases). Germline-derived CDR1 and CDR2 are SNHLY and FYNNEI. This CDR3 is built from 12 residues. Trimming pared 5 bases from V and 3 bases from J, leaving 8 bases between. CDR3 sequence reads: CASSPQVYEQYF. The CDR3 region has the DNA TGTGCCAGCAGTCCACAGGTCTACGAGCAGTACTTC.

V and J are TRBV21-1 and TRBJ1-1; the table's D call, TRBD1, was not checked against the DNA. TRBV21-1 is deemed a pseudogene. The CDR3 runs 15 residues. The DNA of the CDR3 is TGTGCCAGCAGCAACCTAGACAGGCAGAACACTGAAGCTTTCTTT. Its protein is CASSNLDRQNTEAFF.

This chain links TRBV7-8 with TRBJ1-5, with TRBD1 matching over 9 bases. The CDR3 length is 15 residues. V shed 5 bases, J shed 6 bases, and the junction held 8 bases outside the gene matches. Germline loops: CDR1 SGHVS, CDR2 FQNEAQ. The CDR3 is CASSLDRGPSQPQHF. The CDR3 DNA follows: TGTGCCAGCAGCCTGGACAGGGGCCCTAGTCAGCCCCAGCATTTT.

This clone appeared a single time. J is TRBJ2-5 and V is TRBV6-6; perhaps TRBD2 as D (7 bases). With 7 bases removed from V and 2 bases from J, the gap between germline ends came to 14 bases. CDR1 is MNHNY and CDR2 is SVGAGI in the germline V gene (reference sequence). The CDR3 runs to 14 residues. CDR3: CASTKGGPQETQYF. The CDR3 nucleotides are TGTGCCAGCACCAAGGGGGGGCCTCAAGAGACCCAGTACTTC.

V is TRBV20-1 and J is TRBJ2-3, with 9 bases matching TRBD1. This CDR3 has 19 amino acids. CDR1 DFQATT and CDR2 SNEGSKA come from the germline V gene (reference sequence). The trim removed 3 bases at V and 2 bases at J, leaving 18 bases unmatched. As DNA, the CDR3 is TGCAGTGCTAGTGCGGTTATTGGGACAGGGAGGTTCCTCACAGATACGCAGTATTTT. Translating it yields CSASAVIGTGRFLTDTQYF.

The chain employs TRBV7-9 and TRBJ2-2; D is unresolved. Trimming took off 2 bases at V and 0 bases at J, with 4 bases between the two ends. CDR1 and CDR2 from the germline V gene are SEHNR and FQNEAQ (reference sequence). CDR3 length: 14 amino acids. The CDR3 nucleotides are TGTGCCAGCAGCTTAACAGCGAACACCGGGGAGCTGTTTTTT. Translated, it gives CASSLTANTGELFF.

The chain joins TRBV19 to TRBJ2-7, with D tentatively TRBD1 (6 bases). The CDR3 has 16 amino acids. The V gene lost 8 bases and the J gene lost 2 bases, with 22 bases spanning the gap. Germline CDR1 is LNHDA and CDR2 is SQIVND (reference sequence). For the CDR3, the DNA is TGTGCCAGTGGCAGTATCGGGACACGAAGTCCCTACGAGCAGTACTTC. Residues: CASGSIGTRSPYEQYF.

The chain is built from TRBV3-1 (or the pseudogene TRBV3-2) and TRBJ2-1; 10 bases line up with TRBD2. The germline CDR1 and CDR2 sequences are LGHDT and YNNKEL (reference sequence). V shed 0 bases, J shed 0 bases, and the junction held 11 bases outside the gene matches. The CDR3 length is 20 residues. CDR3 loop: CASSQEVSGGPFSSYNEQFF. CDR3 bases: TGTGCCAGCAGCCAAGAGGTTAGCGGGGGGCCCTTTAGCTCCTACAATGAGCAGTTCTTC.

V usage is TRBV7-9 and J usage is TRBJ2-6, with 8 bases aligning to TRBD1. The CDR3 runs 16 residues. V lost 3 bases to trimming and J lost 2 bases; unmatched junction nucleotides: 3. Germline lookup yields CDR1 SEHNR and CDR2 FQNEAQ (reference sequence). Here the CDR3 DNA reads TGTGCCAGCAGCTTTCTACAGGGGGCTGGGGCCAACGTCCTGACTTTC. Protein: CASSFLQGAGANVLTF.

The gene calls are TRBV11-3 and TRBJ2-1, with 9 bases lining up with TRBD1. The length of the CDR3 is 15 residues. Germline-derived CDR1 and CDR2 are SGHNT and YENEEA. Trimming took 3 bases from V and 7 from J; bases not matched to a gene: 7. The CDR3 loop is CASSFSGTGRNEQFF. The DNA for the CDR3 is TGTGCCAGCAGCTTCTCCGGGACAGGGAGGAATGAGCAGTTCTTC.

The V gene is TRBV24-1, the J gene TRBJ2-3; TRBD1 matches 9 bases. CDR3 length: 15 amino acids. V dropped 8 bases and J dropped 4; count of bases not matched to a gene: 9. Germline CDR1 KGHDR, CDR2 SFDVKD. CDR3 loop: CATIRDRENSDTQYF. The CDR3 DNA reads as TGTGCCACCATTAGGGACAGGGAGAATTCAGATACGCAGTATTTT.

The rearrangement links TRBV29-1 to TRBJ1-5, with D unresolved. Germline CDR1 SQVTM, CDR2 ANQGSEA. The CDR3 extends over 12 amino acids. Trimming stripped 4 bases from V and 2 bases from J, with 6 bases between. Written as DNA, the CDR3 is TGCAGCGTTGGCGGGGGCAATCAGCCCCAGCATTTT. It specifies CSVGGGNQPQHF.

V is TRBV25-1 and J is TRBJ2-1, with a possible D match to TRBD2 (5 bases). The CDR3 loop spans 14 amino acids. CDR1 is MGHDK, CDR2 SYGVNS, per germline. V lost 6 bases, J lost 0 bases, and 9 bases lay in between. CDR3 sequence: CASRSGSSYNEQFF. The CDR3 DNA reads as TGTGCCAGCAGGTCGGGGAGCTCCTACAATGAGCAGTTCTTC.

The rearrangement links TRBV10-3 to TRBJ1-4; possibly TRBD1 for D (6 bases). The V and J ends lost 4 bases and 0 bases respectively, with 9 bases between them. In germline, CDR1 is ENHRY, CDR2 SYGVKD. CDR3 length equals 15 residues. The CDR3: CAISVTGATNEKLFF. CDR3 bases: TGTGCCATCAGTGTGACAGGCGCAACTAATGAAAAACTGTTTTTT.

This clone has only one observation. This chain links TRBV7-2 with TRBJ2-1; TRBD2 matches 9 bases. The CDR3 length is 13 residues. The trim removed 5 bases at V and 10 bases at J, leaving 6 bases unmatched. CDR1 SGHTA and CDR2 FQGNSA come from the germline V gene. CDR3 in DNA: TGTGCCAGCAGCCTCGGGGCGGGAGGGGAGCAGTTCTTC. It encodes CASSLGAGGEQFF.

This rearrangement joins TRBV4-1 to TRBJ2-7; D may be TRBD2 (6 bases). The CDR3 extends over 16 amino acids. Germline V gives CDR1 MGHRA, CDR2 YSYEKL. V lost 0 bases and J 2 bases, leaving 14 bases between the germline ends. Here the CDR3 DNA reads TGCGCCAGCAGCCAAGAAAAGGTCGGGGGAACCTACGAGCAGTACTTC. The encoded protein is CASSQEKVGGTYEQYF.

This clone was recorded once. Here the CDR3 DNA reads TGTGCCAGCAGTTCAGATATCGCTAATGAAAAACTGTTTTTT. This gives the protein CASSSDIANEKLFF. The chain recombines TRBV5-4 with TRBJ1-4; D gene uncertain. The length of the CDR3 is 14 residues. Germline V gives CDR1 SGHNT, CDR2 YYREEE (reference sequence). The V end was cut by 5 bases, the J end by 3 bases, with 11 bases between.

The V gene is TRBV28, the J gene TRBJ1-1; 8 bases fit TRBD1. The V and J ends lost 5 bases and 11 bases, in that order; junction bases with no gene match: 10. In germline, CDR1 is MDHEN, CDR2 SYDVKM. CDR3 length equals 13 residues. CDR3 loop: CASSPEDREDAFF. The CDR3 region has the DNA TGTGCCAGCAGTCCCGAGGACAGGGAGGATGCTTTCTTT.

The chain links TRBV4-1 to TRBJ2-5; D may be TRBD2 (5 bases). V gave up 5 bases and J gave up 5 bases, with 15 bases separating them. CDR3 length: 14 amino acids. The germline V gene has CDR1 MGHRA and CDR2 YSYEKL. CDR3 DNA: TGCGCCAGCAGCTTAGGAGGTTCTCGGGAGACCCAGTACTTC. It encodes CASSLGGSRETQYF.

A single count supports this clone. The CDR3 loop is CASSPTEETQYF. As DNA, the CDR3 is TGTGCCAGCTCACCAACGGAAGAGACCCAGTACTTC. The chain combines TRBV18 with TRBJ2-5; no firm D call. Between the trimmed V and J ends, which lost 2 bases and 3 bases, there was a span of 4 bases. The V gene's germline CDR1 is KGHSH and CDR2 LQKENI. The CDR3 consists of 12 residues.

This chain uses TRBV7-9 with TRBJ2-3, with D maybe TRBD1 (6 bases). There are 16 residues in the CDR3. V dropped 0 bases and J dropped 1 base, with 11 bases sitting between them. The germline V gene encodes CDR1 SEHNR and CDR2 FQNEAQ (reference sequence). CDR3 residues: CASSLAFDRRTDTQYF. The CDR3 DNA is TGTGCCAGCAGCTTAGCGTTCGACAGGCGCACAGATACGCAGTATTTT.

J is TRBJ1-1 and V is TRBV6-6; TRBD1 might be the D (5 bases). Germline lookup yields CDR1 MNHNY and CDR2 SVGAGI (reference sequence). V was clipped by 6 bases and J by 3 bases, with 14 bases between them. CDR3 size: 14 residues. The chain's CDR3 is CASRAGNRDTEAFF. CDR3 bases: TGTGCCAGCAGGGCAGGGAACCGGGACACTGAAGCTTTCTTT.

The chain joins TRBV11-2 to TRBJ1-1; D unresolved. The CDR3 covers 16 residues. Trimming pared 1 base from V and 1 base from J, leaving 13 bases between. The germline gives CDR1 SGHAT, CDR2 FQNNGV. CDR3 protein: CASSLAQVVGNTEAFF. CDR3 bases: TGTGCCAGCAGCTTAGCTCAGGTGGTAGGGAACACTGAAGCTTTCTTT.

V is TRBV15 and J is TRBJ2-3; 10 bases are shared with TRBD2. After removal of 3 bases from V and 4 bases from J, the junction contained 7 bases not matched to a gene. Germline V CDR1 and CDR2: LNHNV, YYDKDF (reference sequence). CDR3 length: 16 residues. The DNA for the CDR3 is TGTGCCACCAGCAGTCAACTAGCGGGGATACCAGATACGCAGTATTTT. Amino acids: CATSSQLAGIPDTQYF.

The genes are TRBV13 and TRBJ2-6; D is unclear. Germline V CDR1 and CDR2: PRHDT, FYEKMQ (reference sequence). CDR3 length: 14 amino acids. The V end was cut by 5 bases, the J end by 2 bases, with 7 bases between. The CDR3: CASSNRAGANVLTF. The DNA of the CDR3 is TGTGCCAGCAGCAATAGAGCTGGGGCCAACGTCCTGACTTTC.